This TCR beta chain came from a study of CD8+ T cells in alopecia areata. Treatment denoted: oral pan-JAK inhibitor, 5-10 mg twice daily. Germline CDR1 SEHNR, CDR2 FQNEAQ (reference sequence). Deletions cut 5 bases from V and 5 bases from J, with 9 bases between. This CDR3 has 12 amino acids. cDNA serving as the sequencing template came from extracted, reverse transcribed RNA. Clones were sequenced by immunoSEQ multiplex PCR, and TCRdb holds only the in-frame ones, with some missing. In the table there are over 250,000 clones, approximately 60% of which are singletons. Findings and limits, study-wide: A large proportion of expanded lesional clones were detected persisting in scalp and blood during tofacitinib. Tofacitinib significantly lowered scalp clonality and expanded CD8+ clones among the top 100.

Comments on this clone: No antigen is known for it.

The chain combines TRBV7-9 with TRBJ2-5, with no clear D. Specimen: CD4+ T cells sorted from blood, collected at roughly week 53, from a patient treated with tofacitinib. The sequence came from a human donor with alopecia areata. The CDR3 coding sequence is TGTGCCAGCAGCCCGGCCCCTGAGACCCAGTACTTC. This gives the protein CASSPAPETQYF.